These 21 T cell receptor beta chains originate from one sample sequenced in a study of cytomegalovirus exposure and HLA in healthy donors. PCR employed 60 Vbeta and 13 Jbeta primers. Assay used: immunoSEQ multiplex PCR; TCRdb lists only in-frame clones, some missing. The table shows some 160,000 clones, with 73% occurring only once. The sequencing input was PBMCs. Every receptor here comes from a woman aged 18-29 years in good health and CMV-seropositive.

The chain employs TRBV13 and TRBJ1-3; tentatively, D is TRBD1 (6 bases). Trimming pared 5 bases from V and 0 bases from J, leaving 14 bases between. CDR3 length: 16 residues. Germline V gene data show CDR1 as PRHDT and CDR2 as FYEKMQ (reference sequence). This CDR3 reads CASSQIGGASGNTIYF. DNA of the CDR3: TGTGCCAGCAGCCAGATAGGGGGAGCCTCTGGAAACACCATATATTTT.

This chain links TRBV19 with TRBJ2-1; D uncertain. Germline V CDR1 and CDR2: LNHDA, SQIVND (reference sequence). Trimming took 10 bases from V and 3 from J, leaving 10 bases between them. CDR3 length: 12 amino acids. The CDR3 region has the DNA TGTGCCACTAAGACGGGCTACAATGAGCAGTTCTTC. Protein sequence: CATKTGYNEQFF.

V and J are TRBV19 and TRBJ2-1; 10 positions agree with TRBD2. CDR3 size: 14 residues. Germline V gene sequence: CDR1 LNHDA, CDR2 SQIVND (reference sequence). The junction had 5 bases not matched to a gene; V was cut back by 8 bases and J by 4 bases. The CDR3 loop is CASSPGLAYNEQFF. CDR3 DNA sequence: TGTGCCAGTTCTCCGGGACTAGCGTACAATGAGCAGTTCTTC.

The table lists this clone with a count of one. The chain couples TRBV7-3 to TRBJ1-3, with TRBD1 as a possible D gene (5 bases). Germline assignment: CDR1 SGHTA and CDR2 FQGTGA. V was clipped by 4 bases and J by 4 bases, with 17 bases between them. This CDR3 contains 16 residues. The CDR3 loop reads CASSSPGGQGGNTIYF. The DNA of the CDR3 is TGTGCCAGCAGCTCACCTGGAGGGCAGGGAGGAAACACCATATATTTT.

This clone was counted only a few times. The genes are TRBV9 and TRBJ2-1; 7 bases agree with TRBD1. CDR1 SGDLS and CDR2 YYNGEE come from the germline V gene. The CDR3 runs to 12 residues. Germline trimming cut 4 bases from V and 10 bases from J; bases unmatched to any gene: 5. The CDR3 sequence is CASSLTGLEQFF. In DNA form, the CDR3 reads TGTGCCAGCAGCCTGACAGGGCTCGAGCAGTTCTTC. The full variable domain, with the rest looked up from reference TRBV9 and TRBJ2-1, is DSGVTQTPKHLITATGQRVTLRCSPRSGDLSVYWYQQSLDQGLQFLIQYYNGEERAKGNILERFSAQQFPDLHSELNLSSLELGDSALYFCASSLTGLEQFFGPGTRLTVL.

This clone was found a few times. The CDR3 region is CASSPTDMNTEAFF. The CDR3 nucleotides read TGTGCCAGCAGCCCGACAGACATGAACACTGAAGCTTTCTTT. V usage is TRBV16 and J usage is TRBJ1-1; tentative D call: TRBD1 (5 bases). Trimming cost V 4 bases and J 0 bases, with 9 bases left between them. Per the germline V gene, CDR1 is KGHSY and CDR2 is FQNENV. CDR3 size: 14 residues.

Worth noting for this clone: The junction differs from germline at one of its ends, possibly a read error. The CDR3 here is CSSSLVSGTGELFF. The CDR3 DNA is TGTTCCAGCAGCTTAGTTTCGGGGACCGGGGAGCTGTTTTTT. The rearrangement links TRBV7-9 to TRBJ2-2; the D gene is possibly TRBD2 (5 bases). CDR3 length equals 14 residues. Per the germline V gene, CDR1 is SEHNR and CDR2 is FQNEAQ (reference sequence).

Here the CDR3 DNA reads TGTGCCAGCAGCAAGACAGGGGGGGCCCTATGGAATGGCTACACCTTC. Protein product: CASSKTGGALWNGYTF. The chain uses TRBV7-2 and TRBJ1-2; 9 positions match TRBD1. The CDR3 length is 16 residues. Unmatched junction bases numbered 13, after V lost 5 bases and J lost 6 bases. Germline V gene lookup returns CDR1 SGHTA and CDR2 FQGNSA.

This sequence joins TRBV7-3 and TRBJ2-3, with 12 bases aligning to TRBD2. The V segment lost 3 bases and the J segment 0 bases; nucleotides outside the gene matches: 7. CDR3 length: 18 amino acids. In germline, CDR1 is SGHTA, CDR2 FQGTGA. The CDR3 spells CASSLTSGGHTSTDTQYF. CDR3 DNA: TGTGCCAGCAGCTTGACTAGCGGGGGACATACTAGCACAGATACGCAGTATTTT.

This clone was seen a few times. The J gene is TRBJ2-1, the V gene TRBV2; a weak D match, TRBD1 (6 bases). Germline CDR1 is SNHLY and CDR2 is FYNNEI. V dropped 8 bases and J dropped 4 bases, with 9 bases sitting between them. This CDR3 spans 12 amino acids. CDR3 protein: CASRDKYNEQFF. For the CDR3, the DNA is TGTGCCAGCCGGGACAAATACAATGAGCAGTTCTTC.

The chain is built from TRBV12-5 and TRBJ1-1, with unresolved D. Germline values: CDR1 LGHNT, CDR2 FRNRAP. V shed 5 bases and J shed 1 base, with 11 bases lying between them. This CDR3 region has 14 residues. The DNA for the CDR3 is TGTGCTAGTGGTCCTGATAGTACGAACACTGAAGCTTTCTTT. Translation: CASGPDSTNTEAFF.

In this sample, this clone turned up a few times. The V call is TRBV9, the J call TRBJ2-5; 11 bases map to TRBD2. V was clipped by 1 base and J by 4 bases; unmatched bases: 3. This CDR3 region has 15 residues. CDR1 and CDR2 (germline): SGDLS, YYNGEE. The CDR3 sequence: CASSVYSGGAETQYF. The CDR3 coding sequence is TGTGCCAGCAGCGTATATAGCGGGGGGGCAGAGACCCAGTACTTC.

The chain employs TRBV9 and TRBJ1-1, with 8 bases that match TRBD1. V dropped 8 bases and J dropped 4; count of bases not matched to a gene: 4. The CDR3 sequence is 12 residues long. Germline CDR1 is SGDLS and CDR2 is YYNGEE. The CDR3: CASGTGGTEAFF. The CDR3 region has the DNA TGTGCCAGTGGGACAGGTGGCACTGAAGCTTTCTTT.

The J gene is TRBJ1-1, the V gene TRBV4-1, with D perhaps TRBD1 (5 bases). The CDR3 length is 16 residues. CDR1 is MGHRA, CDR2 YSYEKL, per germline. With 1 base removed from V and 0 bases from J, the gap between germline ends came to 12 bases. CDR3 sequence reads: CASSQAQGLMNTEAFF. DNA of the CDR3: TGCGCCAGCAGCCAAGCCCAGGGACTGATGAACACTGAAGCTTTCTTT.

The gene calls are TRBV27 and TRBJ1-1, with a weak D call TRBD1 (5 bases). Germline CDR1 is MNHEY and CDR2 is SMNVEV (reference sequence). This CDR3 region has 13 residues. V dropped 3 bases and J dropped 7 bases, with 12 bases sitting between them. The CDR3, as DNA: TGTGCCAGCAGTTTTAGCAGGGCCGTTGAAGCTTTCTTT. It is translated as CASSFSRAVEAFF.

This clone occurred a few times. CDR3 in amino acids: CASSQDRAGGRFEQFF. In DNA, the CDR3 is TGCGCCAGCAGCCAAGATCGAGCGGGGGGGCGGTTTGAGCAGTTCTTC. This chain joins TRBV4-3 and TRBJ2-1; 10 bases line up with TRBD2. V shed 0 bases, J shed 9 bases, and the junction held 8 bases outside the gene matches. The CDR3 runs to 16 residues. CDR1 LGHNA and CDR2 YSLEER come from the germline V gene.

This sequence joins TRBV5-6 and TRBJ2-3; the D gene is possibly TRBD1 (6 bases). Germline CDR1 and CDR2: SGHDT and YYEEEE. The CDR3 runs 17 residues. V lost 4 bases to trimming and J lost 2 bases, with 20 bases between them. CDR3 nucleotides: TGTGCCAGCAGCCCAGAGCGTGGGGGCCCAACCACAGATACGCAGTATTTT. This sequence encodes CASSPERGGPTTDTQYF.

V usage is TRBV6-5 and J usage is TRBJ1-2; D uncertain. Germline V gives CDR1 MNHEY, CDR2 SVGAGI. The germline V and J ends were trimmed by 10 bases and 5 bases, with 20 bases remaining between them. This CDR3 has 14 amino acids. The CDR3 DNA reads as TGTGCCACCCGCCCGGCAGTGCGACTATATGGCTACACCTTC. It is translated as CATRPAVRLYGYTF.

The chain carries TRBV9 and TRBJ1-1, with a possible D match to TRBD1 (6 bases). Germline V lookup: CDR1 SGDLS, CDR2 YYNGEE. The CDR3 contains 16 residues. V lost 4 bases and J lost 1, with 17 bases in between. The CDR3 reads CASSTRLGDTNTEAFF. CDR3 nucleotide sequence: TGTGCCAGCAGCACCCGTCTTGGGGACACGAACACTGAAGCTTTCTTT.

This clone was seen once. The gene calls are TRBV6-1 and TRBJ2-5, with D possibly TRBD2 on 5 matching bases. The J call may be faulty, since TRBJ2-7 better matches the DNA end. Germline V gene sequence: CDR1 MNHNS, CDR2 SASEGT. This CDR3 has 16 residues. CDR3 sequence (DNA): TGTGCCAGCAGTGAGCTTGGGCTAGCACTCTCCTACGAGCAGTACTTC. Protein product: CASSELGLALSYEQYF.

The rearrangement uses TRBV10-3 and TRBJ2-1; the match to TRBD2 covers 13 bases. V lost 6 bases and J lost 5; bases outside the gene matches: 7. The CDR3 contains 16 residues. Germline CDR1 is ENHRY and CDR2 is SYGVKD. Here the CDR3 reads CAISPTSGGSHNEQFF. DNA for the CDR3: TGTGCCATCAGCCCGACTAGCGGGGGGTCCCACAATGAGCAGTTCTTC.